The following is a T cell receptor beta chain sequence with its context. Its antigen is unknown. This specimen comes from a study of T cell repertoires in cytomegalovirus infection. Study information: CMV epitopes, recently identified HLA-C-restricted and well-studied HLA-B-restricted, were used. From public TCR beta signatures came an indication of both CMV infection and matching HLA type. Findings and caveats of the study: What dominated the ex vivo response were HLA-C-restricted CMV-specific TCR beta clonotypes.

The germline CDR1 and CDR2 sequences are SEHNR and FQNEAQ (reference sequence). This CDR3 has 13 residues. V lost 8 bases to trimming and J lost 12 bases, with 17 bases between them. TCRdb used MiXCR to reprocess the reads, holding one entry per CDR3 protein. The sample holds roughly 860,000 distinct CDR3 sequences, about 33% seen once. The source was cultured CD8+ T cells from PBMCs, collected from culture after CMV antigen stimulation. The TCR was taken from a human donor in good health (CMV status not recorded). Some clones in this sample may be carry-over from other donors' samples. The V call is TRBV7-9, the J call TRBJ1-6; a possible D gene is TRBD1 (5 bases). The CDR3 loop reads CASGGSGGVPLHF. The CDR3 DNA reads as TGTGCCAGCGGGGGATCGGGGGGAGTACCCCTCCACTTT.